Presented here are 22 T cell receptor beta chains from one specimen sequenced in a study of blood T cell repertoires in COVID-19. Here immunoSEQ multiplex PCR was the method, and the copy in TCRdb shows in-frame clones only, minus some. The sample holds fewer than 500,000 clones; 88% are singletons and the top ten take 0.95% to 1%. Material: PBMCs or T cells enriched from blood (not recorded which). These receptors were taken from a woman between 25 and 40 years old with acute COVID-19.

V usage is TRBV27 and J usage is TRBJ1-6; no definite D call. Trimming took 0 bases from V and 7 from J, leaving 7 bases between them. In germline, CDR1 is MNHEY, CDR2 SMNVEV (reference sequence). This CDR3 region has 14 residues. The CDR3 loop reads CASSLSLENSPLHF. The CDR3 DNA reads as TGTGCCAGCAGTTTATCGCTGGAGAATTCACCCCTCCACTTT.

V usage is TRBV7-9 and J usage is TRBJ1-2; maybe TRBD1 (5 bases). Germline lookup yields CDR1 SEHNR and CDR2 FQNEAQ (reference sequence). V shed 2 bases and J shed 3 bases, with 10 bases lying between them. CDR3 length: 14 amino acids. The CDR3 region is CASSLKDSDYGYTF. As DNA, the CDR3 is TGTGCCAGCAGCTTAAAAGACAGCGACTATGGCTACACCTTC.

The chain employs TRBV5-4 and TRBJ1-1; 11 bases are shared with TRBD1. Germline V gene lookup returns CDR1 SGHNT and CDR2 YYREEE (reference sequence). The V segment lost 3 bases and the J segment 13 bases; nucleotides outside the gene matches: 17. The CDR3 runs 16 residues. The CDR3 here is CASSSGQRGTGGLVFF. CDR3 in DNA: TGTGCCAGCAGCTCGGGCCAACGCGGGACAGGGGGTTTAGTTTTCTTT. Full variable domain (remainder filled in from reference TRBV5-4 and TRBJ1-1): ETGVTQSPTHLIKTRGQQVTLRCSSQSGHNTVSWYQQALGQGPQFIFQYYREEENGRGNFPPRFSGLQFPNYSSELNVNALELDDSALYLCASSSGQRGTGGLVFFGQGTRLTVV.

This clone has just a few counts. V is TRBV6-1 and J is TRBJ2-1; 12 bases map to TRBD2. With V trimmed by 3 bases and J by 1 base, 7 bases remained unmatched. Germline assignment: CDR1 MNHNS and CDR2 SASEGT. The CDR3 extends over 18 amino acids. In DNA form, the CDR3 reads TGTGCCAGCAGTGAGAGGCTAGCGGGGGGGCCATCCTACAATGAGCAGTTCTTC. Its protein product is CASSERLAGGPSYNEQFF.

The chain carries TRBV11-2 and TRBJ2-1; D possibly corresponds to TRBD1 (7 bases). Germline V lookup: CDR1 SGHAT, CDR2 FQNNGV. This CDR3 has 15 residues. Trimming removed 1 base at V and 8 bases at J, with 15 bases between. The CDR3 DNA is TGTGCCAGCAGCTTAGGACGGCTCAGGGGGGATGAGCAGTTCTTC. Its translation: CASSLGRLRGDEQFF.

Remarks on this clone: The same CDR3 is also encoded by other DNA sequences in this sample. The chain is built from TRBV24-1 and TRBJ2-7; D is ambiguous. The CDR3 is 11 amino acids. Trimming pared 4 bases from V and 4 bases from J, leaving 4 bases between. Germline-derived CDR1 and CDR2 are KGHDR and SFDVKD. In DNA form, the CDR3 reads TGTGCCACCAGTGACCGTTACGAGCAGTACTTC. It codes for CATSDRYEQYF.

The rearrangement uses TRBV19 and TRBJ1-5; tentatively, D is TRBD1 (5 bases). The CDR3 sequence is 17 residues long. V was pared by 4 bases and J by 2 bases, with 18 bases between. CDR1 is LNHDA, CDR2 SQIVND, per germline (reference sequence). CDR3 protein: CASSTPRAISRNQPQHF. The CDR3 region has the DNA TGTGCCAGTAGTACCCCCAGGGCTATATCCCGCAATCAGCCCCAGCATTTT.

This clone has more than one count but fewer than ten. The chain's CDR3 is CASRRASTPEAFF. The CDR3, as DNA: TGTGCCAGCAGGCGGGCCAGCACCCCTGAAGCTTTCTTT. The V gene is TRBV12-3 or TRBV12-4, the J gene TRBJ1-1, with no clear D. Trimming took 6 bases from V and 6 from J, leaving 14 bases between them. The CDR3 has 13 residues.

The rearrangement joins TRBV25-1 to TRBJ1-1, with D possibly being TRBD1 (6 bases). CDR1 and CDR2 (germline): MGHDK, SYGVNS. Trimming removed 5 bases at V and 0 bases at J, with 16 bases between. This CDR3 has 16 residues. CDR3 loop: CASSFTGIGVNTEAFF. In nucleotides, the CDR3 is TGTGCCAGCAGTTTTACAGGGATAGGCGTGAACACTGAAGCTTTCTTT.

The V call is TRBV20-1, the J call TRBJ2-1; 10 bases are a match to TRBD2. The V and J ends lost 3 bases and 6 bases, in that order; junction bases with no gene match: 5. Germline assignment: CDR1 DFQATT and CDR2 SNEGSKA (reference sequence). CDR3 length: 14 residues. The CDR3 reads CSASQRGGANEQFF. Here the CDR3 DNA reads TGCAGTGCTAGTCAGCGGGGGGGAGCCAATGAGCAGTTCTTC.

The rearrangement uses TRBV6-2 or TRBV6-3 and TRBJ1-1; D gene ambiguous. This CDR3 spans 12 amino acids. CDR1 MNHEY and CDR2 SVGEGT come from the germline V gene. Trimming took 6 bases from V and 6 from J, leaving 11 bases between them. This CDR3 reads CASSPEDPEAFF. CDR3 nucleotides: TGTGCCAGCAGCCCGGAGGACCCTGAAGCTTTCTTT.

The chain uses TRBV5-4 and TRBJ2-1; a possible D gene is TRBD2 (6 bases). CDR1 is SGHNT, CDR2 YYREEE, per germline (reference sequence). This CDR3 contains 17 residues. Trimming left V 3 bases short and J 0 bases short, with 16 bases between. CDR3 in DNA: TGTGCCAGCAGCTCCTCCCGGGACTCAAACTCCTACAATGAGCAGTTCTTC. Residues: CASSSSRDSNSYNEQFF.

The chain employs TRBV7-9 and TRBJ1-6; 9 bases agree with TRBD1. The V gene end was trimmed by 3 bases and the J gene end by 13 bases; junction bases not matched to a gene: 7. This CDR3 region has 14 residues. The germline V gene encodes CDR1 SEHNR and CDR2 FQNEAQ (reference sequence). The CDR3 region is CASSFQADRGPLHF. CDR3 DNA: TGTGCCAGCAGCTTCCAAGCCGACAGGGGGCCCCTCCACTTT.

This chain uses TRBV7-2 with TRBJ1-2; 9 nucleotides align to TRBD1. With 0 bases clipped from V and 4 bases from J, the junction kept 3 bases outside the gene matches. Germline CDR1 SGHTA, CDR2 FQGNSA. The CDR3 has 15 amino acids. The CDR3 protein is CASSLATGGIYGYTF. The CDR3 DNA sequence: TGTGCCAGCAGCTTAGCGACAGGGGGGATCTATGGCTACACCTTC.

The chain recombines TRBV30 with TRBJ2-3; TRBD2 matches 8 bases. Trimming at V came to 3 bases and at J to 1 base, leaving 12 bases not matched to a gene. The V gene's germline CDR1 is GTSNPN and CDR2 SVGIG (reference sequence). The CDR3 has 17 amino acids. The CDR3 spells CAWSLFVTGGGTDTQYF. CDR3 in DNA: TGTGCCTGGAGCCTATTTGTAACGGGGGGGGGCACAGATACGCAGTATTTT.

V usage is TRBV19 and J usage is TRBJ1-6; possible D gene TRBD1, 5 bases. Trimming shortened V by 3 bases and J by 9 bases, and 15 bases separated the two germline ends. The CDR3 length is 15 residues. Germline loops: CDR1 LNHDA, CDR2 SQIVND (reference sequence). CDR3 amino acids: CASSIGGQERSPLHF. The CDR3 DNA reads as TGTGCCAGTAGTATTGGCGGACAAGAACGTTCACCCCTCCACTTT. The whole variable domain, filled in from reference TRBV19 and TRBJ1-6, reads DGGITQSPKYLFRKEGQNVTLSCEQNLNHDAMYWYRQDPGQGLRLIYYSQIVNDFQKGDIAEGYSVSREKKESFPLTVTSAQKNPTAFYLCASSIGGQERSPLHFGNGTRLTVT.

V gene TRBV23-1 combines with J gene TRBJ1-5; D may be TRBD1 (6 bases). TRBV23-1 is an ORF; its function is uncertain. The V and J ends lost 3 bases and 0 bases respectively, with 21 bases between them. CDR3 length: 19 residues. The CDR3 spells CASSHPNLGQTDSNQPQHF. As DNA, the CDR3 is TGCGCCAGCAGTCACCCGAACCTCGGACAGACCGATAGCAATCAGCCCCAGCATTTT.

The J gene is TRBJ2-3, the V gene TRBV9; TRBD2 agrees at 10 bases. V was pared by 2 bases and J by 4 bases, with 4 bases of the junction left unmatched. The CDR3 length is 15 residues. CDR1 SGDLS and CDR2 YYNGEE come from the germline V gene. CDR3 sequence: CASSVSGGRADTQYF. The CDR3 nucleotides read TGTGCCAGCAGCGTTAGCGGGGGGAGGGCAGATACGCAGTATTTT.

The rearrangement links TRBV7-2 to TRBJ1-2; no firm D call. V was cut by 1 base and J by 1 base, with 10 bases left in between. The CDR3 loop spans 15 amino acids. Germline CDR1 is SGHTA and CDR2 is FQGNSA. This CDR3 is CASSLVPNFNYGYTF. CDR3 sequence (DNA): TGTGCCAGCAGCTTAGTTCCGAACTTTAACTATGGCTACACCTTC.

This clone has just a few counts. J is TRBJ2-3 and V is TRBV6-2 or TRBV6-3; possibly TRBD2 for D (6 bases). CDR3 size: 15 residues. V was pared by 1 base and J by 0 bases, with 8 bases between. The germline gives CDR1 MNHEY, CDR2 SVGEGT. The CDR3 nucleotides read TGTGCCAGCAGTTACTTGGGGACTAGCACAGATACGCAGTATTTT. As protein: CASSYLGTSTDTQYF.

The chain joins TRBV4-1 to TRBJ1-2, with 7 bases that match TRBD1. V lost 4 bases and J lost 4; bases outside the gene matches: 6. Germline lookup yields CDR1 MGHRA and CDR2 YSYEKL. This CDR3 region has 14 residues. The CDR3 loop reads CASSRDSTIYGYTF. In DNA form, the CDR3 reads TGCGCCAGCAGCCGGGACAGTACTATCTATGGCTACACCTTC.

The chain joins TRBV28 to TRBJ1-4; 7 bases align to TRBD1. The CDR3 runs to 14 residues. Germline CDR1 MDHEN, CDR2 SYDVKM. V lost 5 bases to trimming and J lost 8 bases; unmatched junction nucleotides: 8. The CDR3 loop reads CASSINRGGEKLFF. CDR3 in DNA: TGTGCCAGCAGTATCAACAGGGGTGGCGAAAAACTGTTTTTT.